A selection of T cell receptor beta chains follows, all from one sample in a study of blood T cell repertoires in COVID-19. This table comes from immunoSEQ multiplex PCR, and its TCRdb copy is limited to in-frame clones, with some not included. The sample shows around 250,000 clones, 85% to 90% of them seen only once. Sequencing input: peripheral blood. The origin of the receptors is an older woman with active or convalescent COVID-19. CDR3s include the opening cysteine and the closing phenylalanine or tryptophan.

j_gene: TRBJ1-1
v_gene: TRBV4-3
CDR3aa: CASSQQSLLNTEAFF

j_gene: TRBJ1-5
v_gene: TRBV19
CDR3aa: CASSTTTGGSNQPQHF

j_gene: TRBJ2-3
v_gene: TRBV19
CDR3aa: CASSTRTSGDTDTQYF

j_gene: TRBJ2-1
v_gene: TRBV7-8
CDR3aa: CASTPPGVGNEQFF

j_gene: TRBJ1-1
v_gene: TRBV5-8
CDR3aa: CASSFRGATEAFF

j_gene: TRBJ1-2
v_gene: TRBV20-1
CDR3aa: CSASQGQAVYGYTF

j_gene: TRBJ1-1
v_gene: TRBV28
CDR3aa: CASSQPGPEAFF

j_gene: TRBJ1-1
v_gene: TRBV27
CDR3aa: CASSLAGNTEAFF

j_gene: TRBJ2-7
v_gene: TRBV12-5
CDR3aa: CASGPTGTDKQYF

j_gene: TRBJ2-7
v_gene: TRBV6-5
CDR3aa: CASRVTRNSYEQYF

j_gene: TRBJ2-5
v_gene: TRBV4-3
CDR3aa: CASSQGGDQETQYF

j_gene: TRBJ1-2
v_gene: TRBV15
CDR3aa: CATSRDGGANYGYTF

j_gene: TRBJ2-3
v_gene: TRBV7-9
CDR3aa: CASSFGIQGLTDTQYF

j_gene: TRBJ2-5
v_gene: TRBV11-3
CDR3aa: CASSTRGGQETQYF

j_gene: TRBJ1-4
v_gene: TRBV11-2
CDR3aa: CASSLGLAEKLFF

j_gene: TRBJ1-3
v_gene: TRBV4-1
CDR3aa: CASSQDRTPIGNTIYF

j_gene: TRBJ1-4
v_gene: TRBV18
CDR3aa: CASSPDRGRAHGKEKLFF

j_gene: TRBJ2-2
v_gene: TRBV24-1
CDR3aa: CATSESLTGVDTGELFF

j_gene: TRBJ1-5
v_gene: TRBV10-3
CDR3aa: CAISDGGAGINQPQHF

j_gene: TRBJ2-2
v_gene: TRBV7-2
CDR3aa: CASSVGGYTGELFF

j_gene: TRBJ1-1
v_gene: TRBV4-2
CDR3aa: CASSLQRGGEAFF

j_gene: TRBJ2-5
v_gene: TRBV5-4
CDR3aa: CASSLKGGRETQYF

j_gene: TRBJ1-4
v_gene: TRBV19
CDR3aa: CASSIDPPRRGRPLNEKLFF

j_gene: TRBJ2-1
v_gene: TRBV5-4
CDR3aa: CASSSQDRSVNEQFF

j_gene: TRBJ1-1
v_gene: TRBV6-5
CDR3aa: CASSWGQGATEAFF

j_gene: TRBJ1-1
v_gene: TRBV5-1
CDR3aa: CASSPRAERLLDTEAFF

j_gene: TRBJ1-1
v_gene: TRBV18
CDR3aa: CASSSQREAFF

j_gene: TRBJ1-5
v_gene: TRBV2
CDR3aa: CASSRFRVTDQPQHF

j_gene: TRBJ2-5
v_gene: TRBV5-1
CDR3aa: CASSFLTGASKETQYF

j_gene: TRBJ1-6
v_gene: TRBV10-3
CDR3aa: CAAQTGFNSPLHF

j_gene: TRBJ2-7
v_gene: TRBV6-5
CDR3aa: CASAETHRDYYEQYF

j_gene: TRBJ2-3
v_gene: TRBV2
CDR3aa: CASSEVPAGSTDTQYF

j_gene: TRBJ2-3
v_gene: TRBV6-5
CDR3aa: CASRTAGTQYF

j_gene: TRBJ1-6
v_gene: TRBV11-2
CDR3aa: CASSPPAGWINSPLHF

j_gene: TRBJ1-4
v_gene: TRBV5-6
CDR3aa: CASSLGGAATNEKLFF

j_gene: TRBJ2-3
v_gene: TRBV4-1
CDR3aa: CASRSPGQGARPDTQYF

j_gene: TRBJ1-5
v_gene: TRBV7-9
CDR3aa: CASSLGPGLLSPQHF

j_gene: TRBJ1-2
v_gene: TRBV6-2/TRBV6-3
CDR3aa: CASSYVGTENGYTF

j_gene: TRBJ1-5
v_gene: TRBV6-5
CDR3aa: CASSPGQVGNQPQHF

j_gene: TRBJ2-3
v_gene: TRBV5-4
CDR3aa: CASTRTVGTDTQYF

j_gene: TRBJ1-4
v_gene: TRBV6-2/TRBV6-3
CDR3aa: CASSPGTAFEKLFF

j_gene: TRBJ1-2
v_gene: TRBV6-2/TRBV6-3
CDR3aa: CASSAGIGPTF

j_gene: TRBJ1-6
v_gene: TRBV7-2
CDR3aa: CASSLGQVGGSPLHF

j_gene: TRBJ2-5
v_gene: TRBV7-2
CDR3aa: CASSLQRRTGAQETQYF

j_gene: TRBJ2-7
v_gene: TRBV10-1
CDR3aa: CASGKCRDRSIEYF